A selection of T cell receptor beta chains follows, all from one sample in a study of cytomegalovirus exposure and HLA in healthy donors. Profiled with immunoSEQ multiplex PCR; TCRdb holds only in-frame clones, not every one. Among almost 75,000 clones listed, around four fifths were seen once. The material sequenced was PBMCs. These TCRs come from a young man in good health and CMV-seronegative. Both conserved end residues are part of each CDR3. The D gene is left open where the match is weak. Clone size is given for some rows only: seen once, a few or many times, or a class if the clone is expanded.

V gene	clone size	J gene	D gene	CDR3 protein	CDR3 DNA
TRBV28	-	TRBJ1-5	-	CASSPSRGRRSNQPQHF	TGTGCCAGCTCACCTTCGCGGGGGCGCAGGAGCAATCAGCCCCAGCATTTT
TRBV4-1	-	TRBJ1-1	TRBD1	CASSQALRGRGTEAFF	TGCGCCAGCAGCCAAGCCCTCAGGGGGCGCGGCACTGAAGCTTTCTTT
TRBV2	-	TRBJ2-5	TRBD1	CASSGQGQETQYF	TGTGCCAGCAGTGGACAGGGCCAAGAGACCCAGTACTTC
TRBV7-6	-	TRBJ2-5	-	CASSLSRGDPYQETQYF	TGTGCCAGCAGCTTGTCCAGGGGGGATCCTTACCAAGAGACCCAGTACTTC
TRBV5-6	-	TRBJ2-2	TRBD2	CASRIGRESTGELFF	TGTGCCAGCAGAATCGGGAGGGAAAGCACCGGGGAGCTGTTTTTT
TRBV7-3	-	TRBJ2-1	TRBD2	CASSLRGGEQFF	TGTGCCAGCAGCTTGCGGGGGGGTGAGCAGTTCTTC
TRBV7-3	-	TRBJ2-1	TRBD2	CASSLRLAGDLNEQFF	TGTGCCAGCAGCTTACGACTAGCGGGAGATTTGAATGAGCAGTTCTTC
TRBV9	-	TRBJ2-6	-	CASSPYEGGPVVLTF	TGTGCCAGCAGCCCTTACGAGGGAGGACCGGTAGTCCTGACTTTC
TRBV4-1	-	TRBJ2-2	-	CASSPNSNTGELFF	TGCGCCAGCAGCCCAAATTCGAACACCGGGGAGCTGTTTTTT
TRBV5-1	-	TRBJ2-5	TRBD2	CASSVTGTRSETQYF	TGCGCCAGCAGCGTAACCGGGACTAGAAGTGAGACCCAGTACTTC
TRBV11-3	-	TRBJ1-6	TRBD1	CASSLYSHRTGFSNSPLHF	TGTGCCAGCAGCTTATATAGTCACCGGACAGGGTTTTCTAATTCACCCCTCCACTTT
TRBV7-2	-	TRBJ1-2	-	CASRRPTEDYGYTF	TGTGCCAGCAGACGTCCGACAGAGGACTATGGCTACACCTTC
TRBV18	-	TRBJ1-1	-	CASSPLPDTEAFF	TGTGCCAGCTCACCACTCCCCGACACTGAAGCTTTCTTT
TRBV11-2	-	TRBJ1-1	TRBD1	CASSIRTQGAEAFF	TGTGCCAGCAGTATTCGGACGCAGGGGGCGGAAGCTTTCTTT
TRBV5-1	-	TRBJ2-5	-	CASSLMEAETQYF	TGCGCCAGCAGCTTGATGGAGGCCGAGACCCAGTACTTC
TRBV5-1	-	TRBJ1-1	TRBD1	CASSEPGQMNTEAFF	TGCGCCAGCAGCGAACCGGGACAGATGAACACTGAAGCTTTCTTT
TRBV30	few	TRBJ1-2	-	CAWSVLGLRNYGYTF	TGTGCCTGGAGTGTACTAGGGCTGCGGAACTATGGCTACACCTTC
TRBV19	once	TRBJ2-7	TRBD1	CASSTAPGQGGEQYF	TGTGCCAGTAGCACCGCCCCTGGACAGGGCGGCGAGCAGTACTTC
TRBV5-6	-	TRBJ2-7	-	CASSLRLLDEQYF	TGTGCCAGCAGCTTGAGACTGCTTGACGAGCAGTACTTC
TRBV30	-	TRBJ1-2	TRBD1	CAWTRTGDNYGYTF	TGTGCCTGGACAAGGACAGGGGATAACTATGGCTACACCTTC
TRBV18	-	TRBJ1-5	-	CASSVAGDNQPQHF	TGTGCCAGCTCAGTCGCGGGGGACAATCAGCCCCAGCATTTT
TRBV4-1	-	TRBJ1-5	TRBD1	CASSPGQGNGAGQPQHF	TGCGCCAGCAGCCCGGGACAGGGGAACGGAGCGGGTCAGCCCCAGCATTTT
TRBV6-5	-	TRBJ2-7	-	CASTWGTGSYEQYF	TGTGCCAGCACTTGGGGTACAGGGTCCTACGAGCAGTACTTC
TRBV27	-	TRBJ2-1	TRBD2	CASRDLSGRIYNEQFF	TGTGCCAGCAGAGATCTTAGCGGGAGAATCTACAATGAGCAGTTCTTC
TRBV2	-	TRBJ1-2	TRBD1	CASSEEDRPWGYTF	TGTGCCAGCAGTGAAGAGGACAGGCCCTGGGGCTACACCTTC
TRBV19	-	TRBJ2-7	-	CASSIAPTSYEQYF	TGTGCCAGTAGTATAGCCCCAACTAGTTACGAGCAGTACTTC
TRBV9	-	TRBJ1-4	TRBD1	CASSFRDRDSEKLFF	TGTGCCAGCAGCTTCCGGGACAGGGATTCTGAAAAACTGTTTTTT
TRBV5-1	-	TRBJ2-5	-	CASSLQVSEQTQYF	TGCGCCAGCAGCTTACAGGTGTCCGAACAGACCCAGTACTTC
TRBV7-2	few	TRBJ2-4	TRBD1	CASSLRTGLIKNIQYF	TGTGCCAGCAGCTTAAGGACAGGGCTCATCAAAAACATTCAGTACTTC
TRBV2	-	TRBJ2-3	TRBD1	CASSPQGAGSTDTQYF	TGTGCCAGCAGCCCCCAGGGGGCCGGGAGCACAGATACGCAGTATTTT
TRBV6-1	-	TRBJ2-2	-	CASSERGSGELFF	TGTGCCAGCAGTGAGAGAGGGTCCGGGGAGCTGTTTTTT
TRBV20-1	-	TRBJ1-2	-	CSGPQGWGYTF	TGCAGTGGACCCCAGGGGTGGGGCTACACCTTC
TRBV7-9	-	TRBJ1-4	-	CASSLVNNPNEKLFF	TGTGCCAGCAGCTTAGTAAACAACCCTAATGAAAAACTGTTTTTT
TRBV7-8	-	TRBJ2-1	TRBD2	CASSPGLAGSWIGSYNEQFF	TGTGCCAGCAGCCCCGGACTAGCGGGATCCTGGATAGGCTCCTACAATGAGCAGTTCTTC
TRBV5-6	-	TRBJ1-5	-	CASSFFRSNQPQHF	TGTGCCAGCAGCTTCTTCCGTAGCAATCAGCCCCAGCATTTT
TRBV5-6	-	TRBJ2-5	-	CASSWATETQYF	TGTGCCAGCAGCTGGGCTACGGAGACCCAGTACTTC
TRBV10-3	-	TRBJ1-1	-	CAIKAREPTEAFF	TGTGCCATCAAGGCCCGGGAACCTACTGAAGCTTTCTTT
TRBV6-1	few	TRBJ1-2	TRBD1	CASSVQGGDYYGYTF	TGTGCCAGCAGTGTACAGGGGGGAGATTACTATGGCTACACCTTC
TRBV18	-	TRBJ2-1	TRBD1	CASSPVGQGDEQFF	TGTGCCAGCTCACCGGTAGGACAGGGCGATGAGCAGTTCTTC